This T cell receptor (beta chain) was profiled in a study of cytomegalovirus exposure and HLA in healthy donors. PCR employed 60 Vbeta and 13 Jbeta primers. Using immunoSEQ multiplex PCR, the repertoire was profiled, and TCRdb retains in-frame clones only, with some absent. The sample records some 200,000 clones, around four fifths being singletons. Germline CDR1 MNHEY, CDR2 SMNVEV (reference sequence). This CDR3 spans 14 amino acids. V gave up 1 base and J gave up 5 bases, with 12 bases separating them. The sample was PBMCs. The sequence was collected from a woman between 50 and 59 years old in good health and CMV-seropositive. V and J are TRBV27 and TRBJ2-7; TRBD1 is a possible D gene (5 bases). This CDR3 is CASSLLGGRDEQYF. The CDR3 DNA sequence: TGTGCCAGCAGTTTATTGGGTGGCAGGGACGAGCAGTACTTC.